The clone carrying this T cell receptor (beta chain) qualifies as medium-sized. As yet, its antigen is unknown. These data originate in a study of human T cells and chemical hapten exposure. Study information: Patch tests of 0.01% DPC on the upper back were read at 6 days. Findings of the study overall: Compared to controls, expanded TCRs made significantly more large clusters of similar CDR3s. PT1 expanded TCR counts and patch test score correlated positively.

CDR3 length: 15 amino acids. Trimming took off 6 bases at V and 0 bases at J, with 14 bases between the two ends. Per germline, CDR1 SNHLY and CDR2 FYNNEI. Time point defined: patch test 3, about 24 weeks after DPC sensitization. Treatment defined: therapeutic diphenylcyclopropenone sensitization with weekly scalp DPC. Each CDR3 protein gets one entry after TCRdb re-called the RACE reads with MiXCR. The table has around 70,000 distinct CDR3 sequences, over 8.5% seen once; the top ten hold approximately 1.5%. The source was whole blood, collected in connection with sensitization to the hapten diphenylcyclopropenone (DPC). This clonotype originated in a woman aged 45-60 years with alopecia areata. Some clones in this sample may be carry-over from other donors' samples. V is TRBV2 and J is TRBJ1-1; tentative D call: TRBD1 (5 bases). CDR3 bases: TGTGCCAGCAGGGAGAGACAGCCCATGAACACTGAAGCTTTCTTT. Amino acid sequence: CASRERQPMNTEAFF.